The clone carrying this TCR beta chain was seen at least ten times. This entry comes from a study of early T cells in non-severe SARS-CoV-2 infection. As for the study in general: Sequencing of bulk RNA from unsorted whole blood was done, without chain pairing.

Looked up from germline, CDR1 is SGDLS and CDR2 is YYNGEE. This CDR3 is 12 amino acids long. V lost 4 bases and J 6 bases, leaving 9 bases between the germline ends. A single record per CDR3 protein comes from TCRdb applying MiXCR to the 5' RACE reads. The top ten hold about 16% of the sample, which has about 38,000 distinct CDR3 sequences, roughly 4.4% seen once. The chain links TRBV9 to TRBJ2-3, with D unclear. The TCR comes from an adult who was a healthcare worker with PCR-confirmed SARS-CoV-2 infection or an uninfected control (not recorded which). Specimen: whole blood. CDR3 in DNA: TGTGCCAGCAGCTCGTTCTCTGATACGCAGTATTTT. Its protein is CASSSFSDTQYF.